The 24 T cell receptor beta chains below all came from one sample that was sequenced in a study of response to subunit inactivated influenza vaccine. TCRdb fed the RT-PCR reads into MiXCR, producing one record per CDR3 protein. The data show roughly 670,000 distinct CDR3 sequences, 13% to 15% seen once. Sequencing used PBMCs from blood, obtained less than 15 days before vaccination. The receptor source for this set is a man aged 50 or older who received an inactivated influenza vaccine.

This clonotype was detected many times. This sequence joins TRBV7-8 and TRBJ2-5; D gene uncertain. Germline loops: CDR1 SGHVS, CDR2 FQNEAQ. The CDR3 runs to 14 residues. The germline V and J ends were trimmed by 1 base and 4 bases, with 10 bases remaining between them. This CDR3 reads CASSLGPALETQYF. DNA for the CDR3: TGTGCCAGCAGCTTAGGACCAGCTCTAGAGACCCAGTACTTC.

This clonotype was recorded a few times. The chain joins TRBV20-1 to TRBJ2-5; TRBD1 matches at 7 bases. The V segment lost 4 bases and the J segment 1 base; nucleotides outside the gene matches: 12. Germline CDR1 reads DFQATT; CDR2 reads SNEGSKA (reference sequence). The CDR3 extends over 16 amino acids. The DNA for the CDR3 is TGCAGTGCTACCTCCCCGTGGACAGGAGGCCAAGAGACCCAGTACTTC. This gives the protein CSATSPWTGGQETQYF.

In this sample, this clonotype turned up many times. CDR3 sequence: CASTEARVRTGELFF. The CDR3, as DNA: TGTGCCAGCACCGAGGCCAGGGTGCGCACCGGGGAGCTGTTTTTT. V is TRBV12-3 or TRBV12-4 and J is TRBJ2-2; weak D call: TRBD1 (5 bases). CDR3 length: 15 amino acids. V was clipped by 7 bases and J by 4 bases, with 16 bases between them.

This clonotype has a handful of counts. The chain combines TRBV5-1 with TRBJ2-6; D is undetermined. Germline-derived CDR1 and CDR2 are SGHRS and YFSETQ. The CDR3 extends over 15 amino acids. The V gene lost 1 base and the J gene lost 4 bases, with 9 bases spanning the gap. The CDR3 loop reads CASSLLTTGANVLTF. For the CDR3, the DNA is TGCGCCAGCAGCTTGTTAACGACCGGGGCCAACGTCCTGACTTTC.

The gene calls are TRBV29-1 and TRBJ2-2; D call uncertain. Germline lookup yields CDR1 SQVTM and CDR2 ANQGSEA. CDR3 size: 12 residues. Trimming took off 8 bases at V and 6 bases at J, with 13 bases between the two ends. The CDR3 nucleotides are TGCAGCTCTGCTGACTCCCCCGGGGAGCTGTTTTTT. As protein: CSSADSPGELFF.

This clonotype was found many times. This sequence joins TRBV12-3 or TRBV12-4 and TRBJ2-1, with D perhaps being TRBD1 or TRBD2 (5 bases each). V was pared by 11 bases and J by 9 bases, with 11 bases between. This CDR3 is 10 amino acids long. CDR3 bases: TGTGCCGTTCGGGGCAGTGAGCAGTTCTTC. Translation gives CAVRGSEQFF.

This chain links TRBV27 with TRBJ2-1; D is uncertain. Germline V gene data show CDR1 as MNHEY and CDR2 as SMNVEV (reference sequence). V gave up 5 bases and J gave up 7 bases, with 12 bases separating them. The CDR3 totals 13 residues. The CDR3 is CASSPMTWNEQFF. The DNA for the CDR3 is TGTGCCAGCAGTCCGATGACTTGGAATGAGCAGTTCTTC.

This clonotype was seen a handful of times. The V gene is TRBV20-1, the J gene TRBJ2-3; 15 bases are a match to TRBD2. Germline CDR1 and CDR2: DFQATT and SNEGSKA (reference sequence). J gave up 2 bases and V 5 bases, and 5 bases lay outside the gene matches. The CDR3 loop spans 16 amino acids. CDR3 sequence reads: CSAPGLAGGLTDTQYF. The DNA of the CDR3 is TGCAGTGCTCCGGGACTAGCGGGGGGACTCACAGATACGCAGTATTTT.

This clonotype has just a few counts. This sequence joins TRBV5-6 and TRBJ1-3, with TRBD1 matching 10 bases. The CDR3 covers 17 residues. Germline CDR1 SGHDT, CDR2 YYEEEE. J gave up 0 bases and V 3 bases, and 6 bases lay outside the gene matches. The CDR3 DNA is TGTGCCAGCAGCTCACCGGGACAGGGGTACTCTGGAAACACCATATATTTT. Translation: CASSSPGQGYSGNTIYF.

This clonotype was recorded a few times. This chain links TRBV27 with TRBJ1-1; 10 positions agree with TRBD1. The CDR3 extends over 12 amino acids. Trimming cost V 8 bases and J 6 bases; bases outside gene matches: 3. Germline loops: CDR1 MNHEY, CDR2 SMNVEV (reference sequence). CDR3 amino acids: CASRQGAAEAFF. CDR3 coding DNA: TGTGCCAGCCGACAGGGGGCCGCTGAAGCTTTCTTT.

The V gene is TRBV21-1, the J gene TRBJ1-5; no DNA check was done on the table's D call, TRBD1. TRBV21-1 represents a pseudogene. CDR3 size: 14 residues. This CDR3 is CASSTDRGNQPQHF. CDR3 bases: TGTGCCAGCAGCACAGACAGGGGCAATCAGCCCCAGCATTTT.

The V call is TRBV28, the J call TRBJ2-7, with D perhaps TRBD1 or TRBD2 (5 bases each). This CDR3 spans 14 amino acids. Germline CDR1 and CDR2: MDHEN and SYDVKM. V was clipped by 6 bases and J by 2 bases, with 14 bases between them. The CDR3 nucleotides read TGTGCCAGCAGCGCCTGGGACCGTCCCTACGAGCAGTACTTC. This codes for CASSAWDRPYEQYF. Variable domain in full (rest from reference TRBV28 and TRBJ2-7): DVKVTQSSRYLVKRTGEKVFLECVQDMDHENMFWYRQDPGLGLRLIYFSYDVKMKEKGDIPEGYSVSREKKERFSLILESASTNQTSMYLCASSAWDRPYEQYFGPGTRLTVT.

The rearrangement joins TRBV6-2 or TRBV6-3 to TRBJ1-1; the D gene is possibly TRBD1 (5 bases). V lost 6 bases to trimming and J lost 1 base, with 18 bases between them. CDR3 length equals 16 residues. Germline values: CDR1 MNHEY, CDR2 SVGEGT. The chain's CDR3 is CASRTGVRVRNTEAFF. The CDR3 bases are TGTGCCAGCAGAACGGGGGTTAGGGTACGGAACACTGAAGCTTTCTTT.

This clonotype has just one count. This chain connects TRBV20-1 to TRBJ2-7; D not certain. CDR3 size: 16 residues. Germline V gene lookup returns CDR1 DFQATT and CDR2 SNEGSKA (reference sequence). Between the trimmed V and J ends, which lost 3 bases and 4 bases, there was a span of 22 bases. CDR3: CSARKGPWGLIYEQYF. DNA for the CDR3: TGCAGTGCTAGGAAAGGTCCGTGGGGTTTAATTTACGAGCAGTACTTC.

This clonotype was recorded at least ten times. The chain recombines TRBV25-1 with TRBJ2-1; 8 positions agree with TRBD2. The length of the CDR3 is 16 residues. Germline trimming cut 0 bases from V and 0 bases from J; bases unmatched to any gene: 1. Germline V gene lookup returns CDR1 MGHDK and CDR2 SYGVNS. The CDR3, as DNA: TGTGCCAGCAGTGAATACAGCGGGGGCTCCTACAATGAGCAGTTCTTC. It encodes CASSEYSGGSYNEQFF.

In this sample, this clonotype turned up a few times. The CDR3 is CASSPGYSGNTIYF. CDR3 bases: TGTGCCAGCAGTCCCGGCTACTCTGGAAACACCATATATTTT. J is TRBJ1-3 and V is TRBV7-9; D unclear. The CDR3 contains 14 residues. Germline values: CDR1 SEHNR, CDR2 FQNEAQ (reference sequence). The V end was cut by 6 bases, the J end by 0 bases, with 9 bases between.

This sequence joins TRBV6-6 and TRBJ2-7; D gene uncertain. In germline, CDR1 is MNHNY, CDR2 SVGAGI (reference sequence). V was pared by 10 bases and J by 0 bases, with 10 bases between. CDR3 length: 12 residues. The chain's CDR3 is CATATLSYEQYF. Here the CDR3 DNA reads TGTGCCACCGCGACACTCTCCTACGAGCAGTACTTC.

This clonotype was found a few times. This chain links TRBV10-3 with TRBJ2-1; maybe TRBD1 (6 bases). Germline CDR1 and CDR2: ENHRY and SYGVKD. CDR3 length: 15 residues. The ends were cut back, 5 bases at V and 6 bases at J, with 17 bases in the middle. The chain's CDR3 is CAISRPSKGGNEQFF. CDR3 in DNA: TGTGCCATCAGTCGACCTAGCAAAGGGGGCAATGAGCAGTTCTTC.

This clonotype has ten or more counts. In nucleotides, the CDR3 is TGTGCCAGCAGTCCCAGACAGGATTGGGAGACCCAGTACTTC. Its translation: CASSPRQDWETQYF. The chain uses TRBV6-2 or TRBV6-3 and TRBJ2-5; TRBD1 might be the D (6 bases). Germline CDR1 and CDR2: MNHEY and SVGEGT. The CDR3 covers 14 residues. V dropped 5 bases and J dropped 5 bases, with 15 bases sitting between them.

This chain joins TRBV28 and TRBJ2-1, with a possible D match to TRBD2 (5 bases). V gave up 2 bases and J gave up 4 bases, with 12 bases separating them. The germline gives CDR1 MDHEN, CDR2 SYDVKM. The length of the CDR3 is 15 residues. Here the CDR3 reads CASSLILEGYNEQFF. The CDR3 DNA follows: TGTGCCAGCAGTTTAATTCTCGAGGGATACAATGAGCAGTTCTTC.

The chain links TRBV6-1 to TRBJ1-6; TRBD1 matches at 7 bases. Germline V gives CDR1 MNHNS, CDR2 SASEGT. The CDR3 is 14 amino acids. The J segment lost 14 bases and the V segment lost 7 bases, leaving 14 bases of the junction unmatched. CDR3 in DNA: TGTGCCAGCATCCCGGGACAGCGCTTTGTGGCCCTCCACTTT. Protein sequence: CASIPGQRFVALHF.

The V and J genes are TRBV6-2 or TRBV6-3 and TRBJ1-1; 8 bases line up with TRBD1. J gave up 1 base and V 5 bases, and 9 bases lay outside the gene matches. CDR1 MNHEY and CDR2 SVGEGT come from the germline V gene. The CDR3 has 16 residues. The DNA for the CDR3 is TGTGCCAGCAGTGACAGCAGGGGGCAAGGGAACACTGAAGCTTTCTTT. This sequence encodes CASSDSRGQGNTEAFF.

V usage is TRBV7-9 and J usage is TRBJ2-3; maybe TRBD1 (5 bases). Germline V gives CDR1 SEHNR, CDR2 FQNEAQ (reference sequence). The CDR3 is 16 residues long. Trimming shortened V by 3 bases and J by 5 bases, and 18 bases separated the two germline ends. Here the CDR3 reads CASSFSRLDQGDTQYF. DNA for the CDR3: TGTGCCAGCAGCTTCTCCCGGCTAGACCAGGGAGATACGCAGTATTTT.

The gene calls are TRBV5-1 and TRBJ2-2; D unresolved. Trimming shortened V by 4 bases and J by 5 bases, and 12 bases separated the two germline ends. Germline V gene lookup returns CDR1 SGHRS and CDR2 YFSETQ. This CDR3 region has 14 residues. The CDR3 protein is CASSAQTVTGELFF. The CDR3 nucleotides are TGCGCCAGCAGCGCACAAACAGTTACCGGGGAGCTGTTTTTT.